The source of this T cell receptor beta chain is a study of blood T cell repertoires in COVID-19 (dated by TCRdb to about 2020). Notes on the research overall: Samples covering the acute and convalescent phases of COVID-19 were provided by collaborators in the United States, Italy and Spain. The samples were drawn from two sources: the first 160 participants of the ongoing ImmuneRACE study, and 1,000 to 1,500 subjects contributed by 6 global collaborators. The dataset comprised deeply sampled blood TCRbeta repertoires from subjects exposed to, actively infected with, or recovered from COVID-19. The repertoires were released in a freely available public database intended as a resource for research on the immune response to SARS-CoV-2. The prospective study material was composed of cDNA or gDNA derived from T cells, B-cell-depleted T cells, or PBMCs. A de-identified subject ID, COVID-19 status, age in years and sex were almost always included in the sample metadata. Where available, HLA class I and class II types were obtained from metadata supplied by the sample provider rather than from assay-based typing. Results and caveats for the whole study, not just this receptor: Clinical and demographic metadata were provided uncurated, with the amount varying by source and participant.

About this clone: The clone's antigen remains unknown. No base quality values were provided; no much bigger clone lies one nucleotide off.

TCRbeta CDR3 regions were amplified from genomic DNA using the immunoSEQ Assay, a bias-controlled multiplex PCR. Per the authors' processing: Nucleated cell counts per sample were estimated from amplification of reference gene primers within the assay. Sequence reads were collapsed and filtered to measure the absolute abundance of every unique TCRbeta CDR3 rearrangement. Productive Simpson clonality was computed per sample as the square root of Simpson's diversity index over productive rearrangements. Drawn from immuneACCESS, this table holds only the in-frame rearrangements with V and J called that TCRdb kept. Clones are partly lost; checked studies trace under half to an unresolved V gene and leave the rest unexplained. V and J calls and clone size come straight from that table; D and trimming were deduced from the DNA. This sample lists 150,000 to 200,000 clones; approximately 80% were detected once. Under 15% of the sample goes to the ten largest clones.

V loses 5 bases at its end and J loses 7 bases; junction bases beyond the gene matches: 7. From cysteine to phenylalanine, the CDR3 is 15 amino acids long. Only the CDR3 DNA is retained, 45 bases long and in frame from the first base. According to the germline V gene (reference sequence), CDR1 reads SEHNR and CDR2 reads FQNEAQ. In the prospective study, participants were about 18 to 90 years old, resided in under 30 geographic areas of the United States, and were enrolled through a virtual design. In the prospective study, cohorts were assigned on the basis of participant-reported clinical history obtained from a screening survey and a study questionnaire. Recovered participants in ImmuneRACE Cohort 3 were defined by two consecutive negative NP/OP PCR tests, clearance by a healthcare professional, or resolution of symptoms. In the prospective study, whole blood, serum and a nasopharyngeal or oropharyngeal swab were collected from each participant by mobile phlebotomists. Additional blood draws and questionnaires over an approximately two-month period could optionally be provided by prospective study participants. Prospective study blood samples were shipped either frozen or at room temperature before DNA extraction.

The TCR comes from a woman between 55 and 75 years old who had recovered from COVID-19. The rearranged chain carries TRBV7-9 and TRBJ1-6; 8 nucleotides in the junction match TRBD1. The sequenced material came from PBMCs or T cells enriched from blood (not recorded which). In nucleotides, the sequence is TGTGCCAGCAGCGAACAGGGGGGGGTGAATTCACCCCTCCACTTT. It encodes CASSEQGGVNSPLHF.